The clone carrying this T cell receptor beta chain was recorded a few times. Assay runs were performed at deep level. Assay: immunoSEQ multiplex PCR; the TCRdb copy retains only in-frame clones and omits some. The table includes about 490,000 clones, about 80% detected once. The sample is drawn from a study of shared clonotypes between healthy human individuals. V lost 6 bases, J lost 2 bases, and 8 bases lay in between. Germline CDR1 LNHNV, CDR2 YYDKDF (reference sequence). The length of the CDR3 is 12 residues. The receptor was derived from a middle-aged woman in good health. Some clones in this sample may be carry-over from other donors' samples. This chain uses TRBV15 with TRBJ2-7, with D hard to call. Specimen: PBMCs. The CDR3 is CATRGSTYEQYF. The CDR3 nucleotides are TGTGCCACCAGAGGCTCCACCTACGAGCAGTACTTC.